A single sample gave rise to the 15 T cell receptor beta chains below, sequenced in a study of blood T cell repertoires in COVID-19. Data came from immunoSEQ multiplex PCR; TCRdb stores just in-frame clones and leaves some out. The sample lists about 8,000 clones, 84% occurring once. The sequencing sample was made of peripheral blood. These receptors were obtained from a human donor in a cohort sampled during active COVID-19.

This clone has only one observation. The junction and the germline gene differ at one end; a read error may be behind it. The CDR3 region has the DNA TGCGCCAGCAGTTTGGGCGTCCTAGCGGGGGTAAACAATGAGCAGTTCTTC. It specifies CASSLGVLAGVNNEQFF. The V and J genes are TRBV5-1 and TRBJ2-1; TRBD2 matches 10 bases. The CDR3 is 17 amino acids. CDR1 and CDR2 from the germline V gene are SGHRS and YFSETQ.

The chain combines TRBV19 with TRBJ2-2; 8 bases are shared with TRBD1. V lost 4 bases to trimming and J lost 4 bases; unmatched junction nucleotides: 8. Germline CDR1 and CDR2: LNHDA and SQIVND (reference sequence). This CDR3 spans 16 amino acids. The CDR3 here is CASSTPLQGGTGELFF. CDR3 DNA sequence: TGTGCCAGTAGTACCCCGTTACAGGGGGGCACCGGGGAGCTGTTTTTT. Based on the CDR3 plus reference TRBV19 and TRBJ2-2, the full variable domain is DGGITQSPKYLFRKEGQNVTLSCEQNLNHDAMYWYRQDPGQGLRLIYYSQIVNDFQKGDIAEGYSVSREKKESFPLTVTSAQKNPTAFYLCASSTPLQGGTGELFFGEGSRLTVL.

V usage is TRBV18 and J usage is TRBJ2-3; 14 nucleotides line up with TRBD2. V lost 6 bases to trimming and J lost 2 bases; unmatched junction nucleotides: 10. The length of the CDR3 is 18 residues. From germline, CDR1 is KGHSH and CDR2 LQKENI. This CDR3 is CASSLGTSGSRITDTQYF. CDR3 DNA: TGTGCCAGCTCCCTCGGGACTAGCGGGAGTCGGATCACAGATACGCAGTATTTT.

The rearrangement joins TRBV5-1 to TRBJ2-1, with 7 positions matching TRBD1. The germline V gene has CDR1 SGHRS and CDR2 YFSETQ. CDR3 length: 16 amino acids. With 0 bases clipped from V and 4 bases from J, the junction kept 7 bases outside the gene matches. CDR3 loop: CASSLGTRGFYNEQFF. In DNA form, the CDR3 reads TGCGCCAGCAGCTTGGGCACCAGGGGGTTTTACAATGAGCAGTTCTTC.

The chain joins TRBV5-1 to TRBJ2-7; D gene unclear. The CDR3 spans 12 residues. CDR1 and CDR2 (germline): SGHRS, YFSETQ. V was trimmed by 2 bases and J by 6 bases, leaving 9 bases between them. CDR3 nucleotides: TGCGCCAGCAGCTTTCGTTCGGGCGAGCAGTACTTC. It translates to CASSFRSGEQYF.

V usage is TRBV5-1 and J usage is TRBJ2-1; 15 bases fit TRBD2. The junction had 10 bases not matched to a gene; V was cut back by 6 bases and J by 0 bases. Germline CDR1 is SGHRS and CDR2 is YFSETQ. The length of the CDR3 is 19 residues. The CDR3 protein is CASMGGLAGGIGSYNEQFF. CDR3 in DNA: TGCGCCAGCATGGGTGGACTAGCGGGAGGGATCGGCTCCTACAATGAGCAGTTCTTC.

The V call is TRBV18, the J call TRBJ2-3; 7 bases match TRBD1. V gave up 5 bases and J gave up 4 bases; unmatched junction bases: 12. Germline V gene data show CDR1 as KGHSH and CDR2 as LQKENI. The CDR3 consists of 16 residues. The CDR3 nucleotides read TGTGCCAGCTCATCCCACGCGCCTACAGGGGCAGATACGCAGTATTTT. Translating it yields CASSSHAPTGADTQYF.

This sequence joins TRBV7-9 and TRBJ1-6; TRBD1 matches at 10 bases. V was clipped by 8 bases and J by 6 bases; unmatched bases: 4. CDR1 is SEHNR and CDR2 is FQNEAQ in the germline V gene (reference sequence). The CDR3 consists of 14 residues. CDR3 DNA: TGTGCCAGCGGGGACAGGGGTGCTAATTCACCCCTCCACTTT. This codes for CASGDRGANSPLHF.

This sequence joins TRBV2 and TRBJ1-5; a possible D gene is TRBD1 (6 bases). Germline lookup yields CDR1 SNHLY and CDR2 FYNNEI. CDR3 length equals 13 residues. Between the trimmed V and J ends, which lost 7 bases and 2 bases, there was a span of 9 bases. CDR3 DNA sequence: TGTGCCAGCAACAGGGAAGGCAATCAGCCCCAGCATTTT. Amino acids: CASNREGNQPQHF. Using reference TRBV2 and TRBJ1-5 for the parts outside the CDR3, the full variable domain is EPEVTQTPSHQVTQMGQEVILRCVPISNHLYFYWYRQILGQKVEFLVSFYNNEISEKSEIFDDQFSVERPDGSNFTLKIRSTKLEDSAMYFCASNREGNQPQHFGDGTRLSIL.

The chain combines TRBV6-5 with TRBJ1-1; 8 nucleotides line up with TRBD1. The V and J ends lost 5 bases and 3 bases, in that order; junction bases with no gene match: 8. The CDR3 is 15 residues long. Germline V gene data show CDR1 as MNHEY and CDR2 as SVGAGI. CDR3 sequence reads: CASSRPGTGYTEAFF. For the CDR3, the DNA is TGTGCCAGCAGTCGCCCCGGGACAGGTTACACTGAAGCTTTCTTT.

This clone is deemed hyperexpanded. The V and J genes are TRBV4-3 and TRBJ2-7, with unresolved D. CDR1 and CDR2 from the germline V gene are LGHNA and YSLEER. Trimming left V 4 bases short and J 6 bases short, with 19 bases between. The CDR3 contains 15 residues. The CDR3 DNA reads TGCGCCAGCAGCCCAACGGTTCCGGTCCCTTCCGAGCAGTACTTC. Protein product: CASSPTVPVPSEQYF.

This chain links TRBV14 with TRBJ2-5; 11 nucleotides line up with TRBD2. After removal of 2 bases from V and 1 base from J, the junction contained 3 bases not matched to a gene. Germline V gene sequence: CDR1 SGHDN, CDR2 FVKESK. The CDR3 runs to 16 residues. CDR3 sequence reads: CASSQQLAGAQETQYF. Here the CDR3 DNA reads TGTGCCAGCAGCCAACAACTAGCGGGGGCCCAAGAGACCCAGTACTTC. The full variable domain, completed using reference TRBV14 and TRBJ2-5, is EAGVTQFPSHSVIEKGQTVTLRCDPISGHDNLYWYRRVMGKEIKFLLHFVKESKQDESGMPNNRFLAERTGGTYSTLKVQPAELEDSGVYFCASSQQLAGAQETQYFGPGTRLLVL.

The rearrangement joins TRBV6-5 to TRBJ2-3, with 8 bases that match TRBD1. The germline gives CDR1 MNHEY, CDR2 SVGAGI. V was clipped by 8 bases and J by 7 bases; unmatched bases: 11. This CDR3 has 14 residues. The CDR3 DNA reads TGTGCCAGCTTGAGGACAGGGATGTCCCATACGCAGTATTTT. Translated: CASLRTGMSHTQYF.

This clone is a singleton in its sample. The chain joins TRBV2 to TRBJ2-3; TRBD1 aligns across 9 bases. CDR1 SNHLY and CDR2 FYNNEI come from the germline V gene. V gave up 4 bases and J gave up 9 bases; unmatched junction bases: 5. There are 13 residues in the CDR3. This CDR3 is CASSGGQGRTQYF. The CDR3 DNA reads TGTGCCAGCAGTGGGGGACAGGGAAGGACGCAGTATTTT.

The gene calls are TRBV6-5 and TRBJ2-7; 10 bases match TRBD2. Losses at the gene ends were 5 bases for V and 7 bases for J; bases not matched to a gene: 11. This CDR3 has 15 amino acids. The germline gives CDR1 MNHEY, CDR2 SVGAGI. The CDR3 DNA is TGTGCCAGCAGTCTATCAGCGGGAGGGCCTTCTGAGCAGTACGTC. Its protein is CASSLSAGGPSEQYV.